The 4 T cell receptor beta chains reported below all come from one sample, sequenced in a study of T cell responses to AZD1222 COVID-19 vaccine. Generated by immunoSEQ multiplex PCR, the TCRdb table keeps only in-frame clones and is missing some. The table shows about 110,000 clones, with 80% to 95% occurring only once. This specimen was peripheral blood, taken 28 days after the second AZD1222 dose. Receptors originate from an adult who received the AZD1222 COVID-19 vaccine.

The CDR3 region is CASSEYPGPRGEQYF. The CDR3 region has the DNA TGTGCCAGCAGCGAATACCCTGGACCGAGGGGCGAGCAGTACTTC. The chain carries TRBV11-3 and TRBJ2-7; D assignment may be TRBD1 or TRBD2 (5 bases each). V was trimmed by 5 bases and J by 6 bases, leaving 20 bases between them. This CDR3 has 15 residues. Germline V gene lookup returns CDR1 SGHNT and CDR2 YENEEA. Full variable domain (missing parts from reference TRBV11-3 and TRBJ2-7): EAGVVQSPRYKIIEKKQPVAFWCNPISGHNTLYWYLQNLGQGPELLIRYENEEAVDDSQLPKDRFSAERLKGVDSTLKIQPAELGDSAVYLCASSEYPGPRGEQYFGPGTRLTVT.

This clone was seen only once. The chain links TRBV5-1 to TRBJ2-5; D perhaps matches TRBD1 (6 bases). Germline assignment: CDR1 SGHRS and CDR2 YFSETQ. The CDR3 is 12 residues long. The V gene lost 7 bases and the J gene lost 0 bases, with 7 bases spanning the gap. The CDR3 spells CASWDNQETQYF. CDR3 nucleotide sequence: TGCGCCAGCTGGGACAACCAAGAGACCCAGTACTTC.

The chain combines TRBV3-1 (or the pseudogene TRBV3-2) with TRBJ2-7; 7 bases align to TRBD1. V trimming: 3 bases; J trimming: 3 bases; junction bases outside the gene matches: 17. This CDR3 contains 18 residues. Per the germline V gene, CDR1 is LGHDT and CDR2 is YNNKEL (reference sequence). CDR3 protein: CASSHDTQPRQGYYEQYF. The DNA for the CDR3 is TGTGCCAGCAGCCATGATACACAACCGAGACAGGGCTACTACGAGCAGTACTTC.

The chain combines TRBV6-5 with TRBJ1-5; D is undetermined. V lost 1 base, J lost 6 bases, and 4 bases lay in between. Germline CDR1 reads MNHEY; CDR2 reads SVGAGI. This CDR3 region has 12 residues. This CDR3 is CASSYWGQPQHF. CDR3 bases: TGTGCCAGCAGTTACTGGGGTCAGCCCCAGCATTTT.